This TCR beta chain was recorded in a study of PD-L1 blockade in urothelial cancer. Study context: Prior regimens of chemotherapy numbered 0 to 3 per patient.

TCRdb's copy holds only in-frame clones and misses some; the assay was immunoSEQ multiplex PCR. Among some 29,000 clones listed, about 89% were seen once. V lost 5 bases, J lost 7 bases, and 8 bases lay in between. This CDR3 has 12 residues. Germline CDR1 and CDR2: SGHTA and FQGNSA. This clonotype originated in a man over 45 with urothelial cancer. Source: PBMCs, taken around atezolizumab (anti-PD-L1) treatment. The chain couples TRBV7-2 to TRBJ2-2; no firm D call. CDR3 amino acids: CASSRARGELFF. For the CDR3, the DNA is TGTGCCAGCAGCCGAGCGCGCGGGGAGCTGTTTTTT.